This TCR beta chain was identified in a study of blood T cells in healthy people across ages. This CDR3 spans 15 amino acids. Losses at the gene ends were 4 bases for V and 5 bases for J; bases not matched to a gene: 8. CDR1 SEHNR and CDR2 FQNEAQ come from the germline V gene (reference sequence). Next came a second PCR, run for about 6 to 12 cycles, which used a sample-barcoded 5' primer along with a J-beta primer mix. TCRdb fed the 5' RACE reads into MiXCR, producing one record per CDR3 protein. The repertoire holds nearly 1 million distinct CDR3 sequences, with roughly 47% as singletons. The sample holds a few counts of this clonotype.

The receptor's source is a woman in her sixties or seventies in good health. The V gene is TRBV7-9, the J gene TRBJ2-5; 9 bases line up with TRBD1. Sequencing was performed on blood. This CDR3 reads CASSSTGTGWETQYF. The CDR3 bases are TGTGCCAGCAGCTCAACCGGGACAGGGTGGGAGACCCAGTACTTC. The complete variable domain, with remaining parts taken from reference TRBV7-9 and TRBJ2-5, reads DTGVSQNPRHKITKRGQNVTFRCDPISEHNRLYWYRQTLGQGPEFLTYFQNEAQLEKSRLLSDRFSAERPKGSFSTLEIQRTEQGDSAMYLCASSSTGTGWETQYFGPGTRLLVL.